A selection of T cell receptor beta chains follows, all from one sample in a study of blood T cells in healthy people across ages. TCRdb independently ran MiXCR on the 5' RACE reads; one entry per CDR3 protein. Of 630,000 or so distinct CDR3 sequences in the sample, 32% were seen once. What was sequenced was blood. The receptors shown here come from a woman of 80 years or more in good health. Each CDR3 is given with its conserved first and last residue. The D gene is left open where the match is weak. For some rows the clone size is stated as once, few or many, or as a class when expanded; others skip it.

V gene	D gene	clone size	J gene	CDR3 protein	CDR3 DNA
TRBV4-3	NA	many	TRBJ2-1	CASSQDSNFNNEQFF	TGCGCCAGCAGCCAAGACAGCAACTTCAACAATGAGCAGTTCTTC
TRBV7-6	NA	NA	TRBJ2-7	CASSSIEAYEQYF	TGTGCCAGCAGCTCCATAGAGGCGTACGAGCAGTACTTC
TRBV9	NA	NA	TRBJ2-2	CASSVRSGPNTGELFF	TGTGCCAGCAGCGTACGGTCGGGACCGAACACCGGGGAGCTGTTTTTT
TRBV11-2	NA	few	TRBJ1-1	CASSLMWASTEAFF	TGTGCCAGCAGCTTAATGTGGGCAAGCACTGAAGCTTTCTTT
TRBV28	NA	few	TRBJ1-1	CATRTVNTEAFF	TGTGCCACCCGGACAGTGAACACTGAAGCTTTCTTT
TRBV20-1	TRBD2	NA	TRBJ2-3	CSARGGSGDTQYF	TGCAGTGCTAGAGGCGGGAGTGGTGATACGCAGTATTTT
TRBV9	NA	NA	TRBJ2-7	CASSVADWDSYEQYF	TGTGCCAGCAGCGTAGCAGACTGGGACTCCTACGAGCAGTACTTC
TRBV27	TRBD1	NA	TRBJ1-2	CASSQVTGAPSYGYTF	TGTGCCAGCAGCCAAGTGACAGGGGCTCCCAGCTATGGCTACACCTTC
TRBV2	NA	NA	TRBJ2-7	CASSPIYEQYF	TGTGCCAGCAGTCCGATCTACGAGCAGTACTTC
TRBV27	TRBD2	many	TRBJ2-3	CASRGLSGGGLTDTQYF	TGTGCCAGCAGGGGGCTTAGTGGCGGGGGACTCACAGATACGCAGTATTTT
TRBV20-1	NA	many	TRBJ1-1	CSAGGTPNTEAFF	TGCAGTGCTGGAGGGACACCTAACACTGAAGCTTTCTTT
TRBV20-1	NA	many	TRBJ2-5	CSAHLENQETQYF	TGCAGTGCTCATCTGGAAAATCAAGAGACCCAGTACTTC
TRBV18	NA	many	TRBJ2-6	CASSLRGANVLTF	TGTGCCAGCTCGCTCCGGGGGGCCAACGTCCTGACTTTC
TRBV6-5	TRBD1	NA	TRBJ1-1	CASSYTAWTGVINTEAFF	TGTGCCAGCAGTTACACGGCCTGGACAGGGGTAATTAACACTGAAGCTTTCTTT
TRBV20-1	TRBD2	NA	TRBJ2-5	CSPRTSGSMKGETQYF	TGCAGCCCTAGGACTAGCGGGAGTATGAAGGGGGAGACCCAGTACTTC
TRBV4-2	NA	many	TRBJ1-2	CASSQDNGNRGYGYTF	TGTGCCAGCAGCCAAGATAATGGGAACAGAGGCTATGGCTACACCTTC
TRBV7-2	TRBD2	many	TRBJ2-7	CASSPSSGGTYEQYF	TGTGCCAGCAGCCCCTCTAGCGGGGGAACTTACGAGCAGTACTTC
TRBV27	NA	NA	TRBJ1-2	CASSQPNARGGYTF	TGTGCCAGCAGTCAGCCGAACGCCCGGGGTGGCTACACCTTC
TRBV9	NA	many	TRBJ1-2	CASSVAANYGYTF	TGTGCCAGCAGCGTAGCAGCAAACTATGGCTACACCTTC
TRBV27	NA	many	TRBJ2-4	CATRQYLAKNIQYF	TGTGCCACTCGACAGTACTTAGCCAAAAACATTCAGTACTTC
TRBV5-1	TRBD1	many	TRBJ2-5	CASSRDRGVQETQYF	TGCGCCAGCAGCCGGGACAGGGGAGTCCAAGAGACCCAGTACTTC
TRBV28	NA	NA	TRBJ1-2	CASTYPGGSFRYGYTF	TGTGCCAGCACCTACCCCGGGGGAAGCTTTCGTTATGGCTACACCTTC